This T cell receptor (beta chain) was observed in a study of cytomegalovirus exposure and HLA in healthy donors. Assay: immunoSEQ multiplex PCR; the TCRdb copy retains only in-frame clones and omits some. The top ten hold 0.7% to 0.85% of the sample, which has roughly 300,000 clones, 86% seen once. This clone was recorded at least ten times. J gave up 3 bases and V 7 bases, and 3 bases lay outside the gene matches. The CDR3 sequence is 13 residues long. CDR1 and CDR2 (germline): MNHEY, SMNVEV (reference sequence). The receptor comes from a woman aged 18-35 years in good health and CMV-seronegative. The sequenced material came from PBMCs. This chain joins TRBV27 and TRBJ1-2, with 9 bases fitting TRBD1. The CDR3, as DNA: TGTGCCAGCACACAGGGGGCTGACTATGGCTACACCTTC. Its translation: CASTQGADYGYTF.